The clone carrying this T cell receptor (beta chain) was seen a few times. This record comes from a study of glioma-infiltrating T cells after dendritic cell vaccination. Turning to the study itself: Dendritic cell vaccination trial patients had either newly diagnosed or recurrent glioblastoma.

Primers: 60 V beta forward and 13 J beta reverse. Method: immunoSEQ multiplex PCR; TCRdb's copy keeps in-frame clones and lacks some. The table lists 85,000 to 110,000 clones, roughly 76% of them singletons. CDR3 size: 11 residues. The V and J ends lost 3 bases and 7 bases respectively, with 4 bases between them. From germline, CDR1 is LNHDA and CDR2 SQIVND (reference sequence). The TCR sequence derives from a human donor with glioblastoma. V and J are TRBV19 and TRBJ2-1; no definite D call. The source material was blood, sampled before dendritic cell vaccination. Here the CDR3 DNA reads TGTGCCAGTAGTATCGGGAATGAGCAGTTCTTC. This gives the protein CASSIGNEQFF.